The 32 T cell receptor beta chains reported below all come from one sample, sequenced in a study of spatial heterogeneity in lung cancer. Points from the study as a whole: Tumor mutation counts were tracked by expanded intratumoral alpha and beta TCR counts.

These receptors have no known antigen. Time point here: sample taken at primary tumor resection. TCRdb re-called the 5' RACE reads through MiXCR, storing one row per CDR3 protein. This sample carries about 100,000 distinct CDR3 sequences, roughly 4.5% of them seen once, and the ten largest clones take around 21%. The material sequenced was lung tumor tissue, taken at surgery. The receptors originated from a male donor with early-stage non-small cell lung cancer.

This clonotype was recorded at least ten times. This CDR3 is CASSKPNTATPTSLTDTQYF. CDR3 DNA sequence: TGTGCCAGCAGCAAACCTAATACCGCTACGCCGACCTCCCTCACAGATACGCAGTATTTT. J is TRBJ2-3 and V is TRBV21-1; the table's D gene call, TRBD2, was not cross checked with the DNA. TRBV21-1 is noted as a pseudogene. The CDR3 is 20 residues long.

This clonotype came up many times. The chain couples TRBV5-1 to TRBJ1-2; D call uncertain. Looked up from germline, CDR1 is SGHRS and CDR2 is YFSETQ. Trimming stripped 4 bases from V and 2 bases from J, with 9 bases between. The CDR3 totals 13 residues. CDR3 residues: CASSQDPNYGYTF. The CDR3 bases are TGCGCCAGCAGCCAGGACCCAAACTATGGCTACACCTTC.

This clonotype was detected a few times. The chain carries TRBV2 and TRBJ2-5; 9 bases fit TRBD2. V was clipped by 6 bases and J by 6 bases; unmatched bases: 14. The CDR3 has 16 amino acids. Germline V lookup: CDR1 SNHLY, CDR2 FYNNEI. Written as DNA, the CDR3 is TGTGCCAGCAGAGAAAAGCTAGCGGGAAGAGGGAAGACCCAGTACTTC. Translating it yields CASREKLAGRGKTQYF.

This clonotype was counted at least ten times. The chain has TRBV6-5 and TRBJ2-1, with D maybe TRBD2 (6 bases). The CDR3 sequence is 15 residues long. The germline V gene encodes CDR1 MNHEY and CDR2 SVGAGI. Trimming left V 6 bases short and J 7 bases short, with 19 bases between. The CDR3 region is CASRPGTWEGNEQFF. CDR3 nucleotides: TGTGCCAGCAGGCCCGGGACTTGGGAAGGAAATGAGCAGTTCTTC.

At least ten counts were recorded for this clonotype. The V call is TRBV7-2, the J call TRBJ2-3, with TRBD2 identical over 12 bases. The V segment lost 2 bases and the J segment 3 bases; nucleotides outside the gene matches: 6. Germline-derived CDR1 and CDR2 are SGHTA and FQGNSA. The CDR3 has 17 amino acids. CDR3 DNA sequence: TGTGCCAGCAGCTTAAGGCCGACTAGCGGGAGAACAGATACGCAGTATTTT. The encoded protein is CASSLRPTSGRTDTQYF.

The chain has TRBV27 and TRBJ2-1; D ambiguous. Germline CDR1 MNHEY, CDR2 SMNVEV (reference sequence). The ends were cut back, 3 bases at V and 3 bases at J, with 9 bases in the middle. The CDR3 consists of 14 residues. For the CDR3, the DNA is TGTGCCAGCAGTTTTACCCCGTACTACAATGAGCAGTTCTTC. Its translation is CASSFTPYYNEQFF.

This clonotype occurred many times. This CDR3 reads CASSTGEASGELFF. As DNA, the CDR3 is TGTGCCAGCAGTACTGGTGAGGCGTCCGGGGAGCTGTTTTTT. The chain combines TRBV12-3 or TRBV12-4 with TRBJ2-2; D gene unclear. V was shortened by 5 bases and J by 6 bases, with 13 bases between the two germline ends. The CDR3 has 14 amino acids.

This sequence joins TRBV27 and TRBJ2-7; 8 positions match TRBD1. Trimming cost V 7 bases and J 5 bases; bases outside gene matches: 7. The CDR3 totals 13 residues. Germline V gene sequence: CDR1 MNHEY, CDR2 SMNVEV (reference sequence). The CDR3 is CASTRTGTHEQYF. DNA for the CDR3: TGTGCCAGCACCAGGACAGGGACCCACGAGCAGTACTTC.

The table lists this clonotype with a few counts. V and J are TRBV6-6 and TRBJ1-5, with D unclear. Germline assignment: CDR1 MNHNY and CDR2 SVGAGI (reference sequence). This CDR3 is built from 13 residues. Deletions cut 7 bases from V and 0 bases from J, with 7 bases between. This CDR3 reads CASTWGSNQPQHF. The CDR3 DNA is TGTGCCAGCACGTGGGGTAGCAATCAGCCCCAGCATTTT.

This clonotype has a count of ten or more. V usage is TRBV12-3 or TRBV12-4 and J usage is TRBJ2-2; 10 nucleotides agree with TRBD1. The CDR3 runs to 15 residues. The junction had 4 bases not matched to a gene; V was cut back by 4 bases and J by 5 bases. As DNA, the CDR3 is TGTGCCAGCAGTTACGGGGGACAGGGGACCGGGGAGCTGTTTTTT. The encoded protein is CASSYGGQGTGELFF.

The V gene is TRBV5-5, the J gene TRBJ2-7; D is possibly TRBD1 or TRBD2 (5 bases each). The CDR3 is made up of 13 amino acids. Germline-derived CDR1 and CDR2 are SGHKS and YYEKEE (reference sequence). The V end was cut by 4 bases, the J end by 7 bases, with 15 bases between. The CDR3 bases are TGTGCCAGCAGCGCTGGATGGGGGTATGAGCAGTACTTC. Translation: CASSAGWGYEQYF.

This clonotype occurred many times. The chain has TRBV4-1 and TRBJ2-1; D perhaps matches TRBD2 (5 bases). V was trimmed by 2 bases and J by 6 bases, leaving 23 bases between them. The CDR3 spans 18 residues. Germline V CDR1 and CDR2: MGHRA, YSYEKL. DNA of the CDR3: TGCGCCAGCAGCCAAACACCGACCCAGAGGGCCTCTGGCAATGAGCAGTTCTTC. Translating gives CASSQTPTQRASGNEQFF.

The chain couples TRBV6-1 to TRBJ1-3; D is ambiguous. Germline CDR1 MNHNS, CDR2 SASEGT. Trimming shortened V by 7 bases and J by 6 bases, and 10 bases separated the two germline ends. This CDR3 comprises 12 residues. This CDR3 is CASNDRINTIYF. The CDR3 DNA reads TGTGCCAGCAACGACCGGATAAACACCATATATTTT.

This clonotype was seen many times. This sequence joins TRBV15 and TRBJ1-2; 9 nucleotides line up with TRBD1. J gave up 4 bases and V 3 bases, and 12 bases lay outside the gene matches. From germline, CDR1 is LNHNV and CDR2 YYDKDF (reference sequence). The CDR3 consists of 17 residues. CDR3 coding DNA: TGTGCCACCAGCAGGTTCGGGACAGGGTCATCGATCTATGGCTACACCTTC. Translating it yields CATSRFGTGSSIYGYTF.

The sample holds many counts of this clonotype. The chain links TRBV11-1 to TRBJ2-7; D tentatively reads TRBD1 or TRBD2 (5 bases each). Germline CDR1 is SGHAT and CDR2 is FQDESV (reference sequence). The V gene lost 5 bases and the J gene lost 2 bases, with 16 bases spanning the gap. The CDR3 covers 15 residues. The CDR3 is CASSRRDVGTYEQYF. In DNA form, the CDR3 reads TGTGCCAGCAGCCGCCGGGACGTAGGTACCTACGAGCAGTACTTC.

This clonotype was seen a few times. The chain is built from TRBV3-1 and TRBJ1-1; 7 nucleotides match TRBD1. Trimming at V came to 4 bases and at J to 5 bases, leaving 4 bases not matched to a gene. The CDR3 is 13 amino acids. Germline assignment: CDR1 LGHDT and CDR2 YNNKEL (reference sequence). CDR3 nucleotide sequence: TGTGCCAGCAGCCCAGGGGGTCAAACTGAAGCTTTCTTT. Its translation is CASSPGGQTEAFF.

This clonotype has a handful of counts. One base away lies a much larger clone, so this may be a sequencing read error. This sequence joins TRBV6-5 and TRBJ1-3, with D maybe TRBD1 (5 bases). Germline CDR1 and CDR2: MNHEY and SVGAGI. The CDR3 runs to 13 residues. The CDR3 reads CASSYGGGNTICF. In DNA form, the CDR3 reads TGTGCCAGCAGTTACGGGGGGGGAAACACCATATGTTTT.

In its sample, this clonotype was seen a few times. This chain joins TRBV6-5 and TRBJ2-3; no clear D. CDR1 and CDR2 from the germline V gene are MNHEY and SVGAGI. Trimming cost V 6 bases and J 2 bases, with 9 bases left between them. The CDR3 is 13 amino acids. CDR3 protein: CASRVDSTDTQYF. CDR3 bases: TGTGCCAGCAGGGTGGATTCCACAGATACGCAGTATTTT.

This clonotype was counted many times. The chain is built from TRBV28 and TRBJ1-1; no reliable D call. From germline, CDR1 is MDHEN and CDR2 SYDVKM. V lost 3 bases to trimming and J lost 4 bases, with 15 bases between them. The CDR3 sequence is 15 residues long. The CDR3 region is CASSFPPPGITEAFF. The CDR3 DNA reads TGTGCCAGCAGTTTTCCCCCCCCGGGAATCACTGAAGCTTTCTTT.

In its sample, this clonotype was seen many times. This rearrangement joins TRBV7-9 to TRBJ1-4; tentative D call: TRBD1 (6 bases). Germline lookup yields CDR1 SEHNR and CDR2 FQNEAQ (reference sequence). V lost 3 bases and J 8 bases, leaving 16 bases between the germline ends. This CDR3 has 15 amino acids. In nucleotides, the CDR3 is TGTGCCAGCAGCTTGGCTTCAGGGGTTCGGGAAAAACTGTTTTTT. It codes for CASSLASGVREKLFF.

This clonotype was recorded many times. The genes are TRBV27 and TRBJ2-1; 11 bases align to TRBD2. The CDR3 covers 13 residues. CDR1 and CDR2 (germline): MNHEY, SMNVEV (reference sequence). After removal of 6 bases from V and 12 bases from J, the junction contained 7 bases not matched to a gene. CDR3 region: CASSHTSGSGQFF. CDR3 DNA sequence: TGTGCCAGCAGCCACACTAGCGGGAGCGGGCAGTTCTTC.

This clonotype came up many times. This chain uses TRBV20-1 with TRBJ2-1, with 7 bases that match TRBD2. This CDR3 spans 14 amino acids. Trimming removed 4 bases from V and 3 bases from J; junction bases left unmatched: 6. The germline CDR1 and CDR2 sequences are DFQATT and SNEGSKA (reference sequence). The CDR3 loop reads CSATVLAHYNEQFF. DNA for the CDR3: TGCAGTGCTACCGTACTAGCGCACTACAATGAGCAGTTCTTC.

This clonotype was detected ten times or more. The chain carries TRBV5-1 and TRBJ2-7; D perhaps matches TRBD2 (6 bases). CDR1 is SGHRS, CDR2 YFSETQ, per germline. The CDR3 loop spans 15 amino acids. Trimming stripped 4 bases from V and 2 bases from J, with 16 bases between. The DNA for the CDR3 is TGCGCCAGCAGCCGGGAGAGCCTGAACGCCTACGAGCAGTACTTC. Its protein product is CASSRESLNAYEQYF.

A note on this clonotype: A read error may be the cause here, since a much bigger clone is one base away. No conserved phenylalanine or tryptophan ends this CDR3, so it is likely a read error. The DNA is left out, because the CDR3 cannot be placed on it with certainty; the CDR3 is given as TCRdb lists it. The V call is TRBV21-1, the J call TRBJ2-4; the tabulated D call, TRBD2, remains unverified against the DNA. TRBV21-1 is termed a pseudogene. The CDR3 sequence runs 21 residues, both termini included. This chain's CDR3 is CASSQPGTEETHSGRMNIQYL.

This chain joins TRBV6-6 and TRBJ2-1; 7 bases line up with TRBD2. Unmatched junction bases numbered 12, after V lost 7 bases and J lost 0 bases. Germline V gene lookup returns CDR1 MNHNY and CDR2 SVGAGI (reference sequence). This CDR3 spans 17 amino acids. The CDR3 here is CASNPIGGSSSYNEQFF. The DNA of the CDR3 is TGTGCCAGCAACCCAATCGGGGGGTCGAGCTCCTACAATGAGCAGTTCTTC.

The chain combines TRBV20-1 with TRBJ2-7, with 7 nucleotides matching TRBD2. CDR3 length: 17 amino acids. The V and J ends lost 0 bases and 1 base, in that order; junction bases with no gene match: 12. Germline loops: CDR1 DFQATT, CDR2 SNEGSKA (reference sequence). The CDR3: CSARDLFGAGRSYEQYF. CDR3 coding DNA: TGCAGTGCTAGAGATCTATTTGGAGCGGGACGTTCCTACGAGCAGTACTTC.

This clonotype has at least ten counts. The chain uses TRBV12-3 or TRBV12-4 and TRBJ2-1; 8 bases are a match to TRBD2. The V and J ends lost 3 bases and 5 bases, in that order; junction bases with no gene match: 6. CDR3 length: 15 residues. This CDR3 is CASSFRGGFNNEQFF. The CDR3 coding sequence is TGTGCCAGCAGTTTCCGGGGGGGGTTTAACAATGAGCAGTTCTTC.

This clonotype was found a few times. The rearrangement links TRBV6-5 to TRBJ2-7; TRBD1 or TRBD2 may be the D gene (5 bases each). The V end was cut by 6 bases, the J end by 5 bases, with 17 bases between. The CDR3 has 14 residues. CDR1 is MNHEY and CDR2 is SVGAGI in the germline V gene. This CDR3 is CASSNGTPRDEQYF. CDR3 nucleotides: TGTGCCAGCAGCAACGGGACCCCAAGGGACGAGCAGTACTTC.

For this clonotype: A much bigger clone sits one base away, suggesting this may be a read error. The conserved final phenylalanine or tryptophan is absent from the CDR3, which likely points to a read error. This chain's CDR3 is CASSLGGTETQYY. Here the CDR3 DNA reads TGTGCCAGCTCCTTGGGGGGGACGGAGACCCAGTACTAC. The gene calls are TRBV12-3 or TRBV12-4 and TRBJ2-5, with 7 nucleotides matching TRBD2. CDR3 length: 13 residues. The V and J ends lost 8 bases and 5 bases, in that order; junction bases with no gene match: 8.

The chain couples TRBV6-1 to TRBJ2-5; possible D gene TRBD1, 5 bases. This CDR3 comprises 14 residues. Germline V gene lookup returns CDR1 MNHNS and CDR2 SASEGT. The V end was cut by 1 base, the J end by 4 bases, with 10 bases between. The CDR3 loop reads CASSEGQGVETQYF. The CDR3, as DNA: TGTGCCAGCAGTGAAGGGCAAGGGGTAGAGACCCAGTACTTC.

This clonotype occurred many times. The rearrangement joins TRBV5-1 to TRBJ2-7, with TRBD2 matching over 12 bases. The V and J ends lost 2 bases and 7 bases, in that order; junction bases with no gene match: 4. The germline V gene encodes CDR1 SGHRS and CDR2 YFSETQ. CDR3 size: 14 residues. The CDR3 sequence: CASSFRGTSGEQYF. CDR3 nucleotide sequence: TGCGCCAGCAGCTTCCGTGGGACTAGCGGGGAGCAGTACTTC. Full variable domain (missing parts from reference TRBV5-1 and TRBJ2-7): KAGVTQTPRYLIKTRGQQVTLSCSPISGHRSVSWYQQTPGQGLQFLFEYFSETQRNKGNFPGRFSGRQFSNSRSEMNVSTLELGDSALYLCASSFRGTSGEQYFGPGTRLTVT.

This clonotype was counted only a few times. The rearrangement joins TRBV12-3 or TRBV12-4 to TRBJ1-2; weak D call: TRBD1 (5 bases). Trimming cost V 6 bases and J 8 bases, with 22 bases left between them. The CDR3 has 15 amino acids. The CDR3 here is CASRKRGGRIGGYTF. The CDR3 DNA reads TGTGCCAGCAGGAAAAGGGGAGGGAGGATTGGCGGCTACACCTTC.